This is a list of T cell receptor beta chains from one sample in a study of T cell responses to AZD1222 COVID-19 vaccine. The method was immunoSEQ multiplex PCR; TCRdb's version includes in-frame clones alone and lacks a portion of them. This sample has some 150,000 clones, with 90% to 95% found just once. The sequencing used peripheral blood, collected on day 0 of AZD1222 vaccination. The receptors were sampled from an adult in good health. The CDR3 runs from the conserved cysteine through the conserved F or W. Each record gives: V gene, J gene, clone size, D gene, CDR3 DNA, CDR3 protein. The D gene is left open where the match is weak. Size is omitted from some rows. Given values are once, few, many or a class for expanded clones.

v_gene: TRBV10-1; j_gene: TRBJ2-3; abundance: -; d_gene: -; CDR3nt: TGCGCCAGCTCCCCAGGAACGGATACGCAGTATTTT; CDR3aa: CASSPGTDTQYF
v_gene: TRBV19; j_gene: TRBJ2-2; abundance: -; d_gene: -; CDR3nt: TGTGCCAGTAGCATAGCGCCCCAGAACACCGGGGAGCTGTTTTTT; CDR3aa: CASSIAPQNTGELFF
v_gene: TRBV19; j_gene: TRBJ1-1; abundance: once; d_gene: -; CDR3nt: TGTGCCAGTAGTATAGCACGGAACACTGAAGCTTTCTTT; CDR3aa: CASSIARNTEAFF
v_gene: TRBV27; j_gene: TRBJ1-5; abundance: -; d_gene: -; CDR3nt: TGTGCCAGCAGCCTAACAGGGTTCGGCAATCAGCCCCAGCATTTT; CDR3aa: CASSLTGFGNQPQHF
v_gene: TRBV18; j_gene: TRBJ1-1; abundance: -; d_gene: -; CDR3nt: TGTGCCAGCTCACCACGGCCAGAGAACACTGAAGCTTTCTTT; CDR3aa: CASSPRPENTEAFF
v_gene: TRBV2; j_gene: TRBJ2-1; abundance: -; d_gene: TRBD2; CDR3nt: TGTGCCAGCAGTGAAGGCGGGGGGGAAAATGAGCAGTTCTTC; CDR3aa: CASSEGGGENEQFF
v_gene: TRBV5-4; j_gene: TRBJ1-3; abundance: -; d_gene: -; CDR3nt: TGTGCCAGCACCAGGGAGCCTTGGCAAAACACCATATATTTT; CDR3aa: CASTREPWQNTIYF
v_gene: TRBV2; j_gene: TRBJ2-1; abundance: -; d_gene: -; CDR3nt: TGTGCCAGCAGTAACAGCGGGTTCTCCTACAATGAGCAGTTCTTC; CDR3aa: CASSNSGFSYNEQFF
v_gene: TRBV9; j_gene: TRBJ1-1; abundance: -; d_gene: -; CDR3nt: TGTGCCAGCAGCGTAGGGGTAGGGACTGAAGCTTTCTTT; CDR3aa: CASSVGVGTEAFF
v_gene: TRBV19; j_gene: TRBJ2-3; abundance: -; d_gene: TRBD1; CDR3nt: TGTGCCAGTACAAGGGGGCCAGATACGCAGTATTTT; CDR3aa: CASTRGPDTQYF
v_gene: TRBV2; j_gene: TRBJ2-5; abundance: -; d_gene: -; CDR3nt: TGTGCCAGCAGGCTAGCTGTCTACCAAGAGACCCAGTACTTC; CDR3aa: CASRLAVYQETQYF
v_gene: TRBV6-5; j_gene: TRBJ2-2; abundance: once; d_gene: -; CDR3nt: TGTGCCACTCAGACAGTAACTACCGGGGAGCTGTTTTTT; CDR3aa: CATQTVTTGELFF
v_gene: TRBV7-2; j_gene: TRBJ2-1; abundance: -; d_gene: -; CDR3nt: TGTGCCAGCAGCTTAGTGGCGGCCTCCTACAATGAGCAGTTCTTC; CDR3aa: CASSLVAASYNEQFF
v_gene: TRBV14; j_gene: TRBJ2-5; abundance: -; d_gene: TRBD2; CDR3nt: TGTGCCAGCAGCCAAACAAAATTCACTAGCGGGAAACAAGAGACCCAGTACTTC; CDR3aa: CASSQTKFTSGKQETQYF
v_gene: TRBV9; j_gene: TRBJ1-1; abundance: -; d_gene: -; CDR3nt: TGTGCCAGCAGCGCACACCCCGGGACAATCACTGAAGCTTTCTTT; CDR3aa: CASSAHPGTITEAFF
v_gene: TRBV5-1; j_gene: TRBJ2-2; abundance: -; d_gene: -; CDR3nt: TGCGCCAGCAGTCACATCCTTGGGCAAGGCGGGGAGCTGTTTTTT; CDR3aa: CASSHILGQGGELFF
v_gene: TRBV30; j_gene: TRBJ1-6; abundance: -; d_gene: -; CDR3nt: TGTGCCTGGAGAGCCGGGACTTATAATTCACCCCTCCACTTT; CDR3aa: CAWRAGTYNSPLHF
v_gene: TRBV6-5; j_gene: TRBJ2-3; abundance: -; d_gene: -; CDR3nt: TGTGCCAGCAGAACCTTTAGACCCGGGCATACGCAGTATTTT; CDR3aa: CASRTFRPGHTQYF
v_gene: TRBV28; j_gene: TRBJ1-5; abundance: -; d_gene: -; CDR3nt: TGTGCCAGCAGTTTGACGGGGCGCAATCAGCCCCAGCATTTT; CDR3aa: CASSLTGRNQPQHF
v_gene: TRBV4-3; j_gene: TRBJ2-5; abundance: -; d_gene: -; CDR3nt: TGCGCCAGCAGCCAAGAACGGAGGGGGGAGGGAAGGGACGAGACCCAGTACTTC; CDR3aa: CASSQERRGEGRDETQYF
v_gene: TRBV27; j_gene: TRBJ2-1; abundance: -; d_gene: -; CDR3nt: TGTGCCAGCAGTAGGAGCGCGCCCCCCGATGAGCAGTTCTTC; CDR3aa: CASSRSAPPDEQFF
v_gene: TRBV30; j_gene: TRBJ2-3; abundance: -; d_gene: -; CDR3nt: TGTGCCTGGAGTGAAGGATCGGGCCTGAGGAGAGATACGCAGTATTTT; CDR3aa: CAWSEGSGLRRDTQYF
v_gene: TRBV19; j_gene: TRBJ2-7; abundance: -; d_gene: -; CDR3nt: TGTGCCAGTAGTATCATCCCGGGGAGTTACGAGCAGTACTTC; CDR3aa: CASSIIPGSYEQYF
v_gene: TRBV3-1/TRBV3-2; j_gene: TRBJ1-2; abundance: -; d_gene: TRBD1; CDR3nt: TGTGCCAGCAGCCAAGATCCGGGACAGGAATGGGCCGGCTACACCTTC; CDR3aa: CASSQDPGQEWAGYTF
v_gene: TRBV19; j_gene: TRBJ1-5; abundance: -; d_gene: -; CDR3nt: TGTGCCAGTAGTTACAGGAACAATCAGCCCCAGCATTTT; CDR3aa: CASSYRNNQPQHF
v_gene: TRBV3-1/TRBV3-2; j_gene: TRBJ2-3; abundance: -; d_gene: TRBD2; CDR3nt: TGTGCCAGCAGCCAAGAAGGGACTAACCTCCGCACAGATACGCAGTATTTT; CDR3aa: CASSQEGTNLRTDTQYF
v_gene: TRBV4-3; j_gene: TRBJ1-6; abundance: -; d_gene: -; CDR3nt: TGCGCCAGCAGCCAAGAGTTAGCGGGGCTTCAGAGCTCCTATAATTCACCCCTCCACTTT; CDR3aa: CASSQELAGLQSSYNSPLHF
v_gene: TRBV11-2; j_gene: TRBJ2-5; abundance: -; d_gene: TRBD2; CDR3nt: TGTGCCAGCAGACAACTAGCGGAAGAGACCCAGTACTTC; CDR3aa: CASRQLAEETQYF
v_gene: TRBV29-1; j_gene: TRBJ1-1; abundance: -; d_gene: TRBD1; CDR3nt: TGCAGCGTTGTAAAGACAGGGGGTTTGACTGAAGCTTTCTTT; CDR3aa: CSVVKTGGLTEAFF
v_gene: TRBV5-3; j_gene: TRBJ1-2; abundance: -; d_gene: -; CDR3nt: TGTGCCAGAAGCTTGCGACGGCGGCGGAACTATGGCTACACCTTC; CDR3aa: CARSLRRRRNYGYTF
v_gene: TRBV5-6; j_gene: TRBJ1-2; abundance: -; d_gene: TRBD1; CDR3nt: TGTGCCAGCAGCCCCCCCGGGGGACAGGGGCCTACGAGCTACACCTTC; CDR3aa: CASSPPGGQGPTSYTF
v_gene: TRBV4-3; j_gene: TRBJ2-4; abundance: -; d_gene: -; CDR3nt: TGCGCCAGCAGCAAGCACTGGGCAGTCGAAAACATTCAGTACTTC; CDR3aa: CASSKHWAVENIQYF
v_gene: TRBV5-1; j_gene: TRBJ2-7; abundance: -; d_gene: -; CDR3nt: TGCGCCAGCAGCTTAGGGGGGGCGGGTTCCTACGAGCAGTACTTC; CDR3aa: CASSLGGAGSYEQYF
v_gene: TRBV2; j_gene: TRBJ2-1; abundance: -; d_gene: TRBD2; CDR3nt: TGTGCCAGCAGCCGAGCGGGGGGTCGGGGCGATGAGCAGTTCTTC; CDR3aa: CASSRAGGRGDEQFF
v_gene: TRBV18; j_gene: TRBJ2-7; abundance: once; d_gene: TRBD1; CDR3nt: TGTGCCAGCTCACCACTAGAGACAGGGTACGAGCAGTACTTC; CDR3aa: CASSPLETGYEQYF
v_gene: TRBV5-6; j_gene: TRBJ1-1; abundance: -; d_gene: -; CDR3nt: TGTGCCAGCAGCGCTACTAGGGTCACTGAAGCTTTCTTT; CDR3aa: CASSATRVTEAFF
v_gene: TRBV9; j_gene: TRBJ2-1; abundance: -; d_gene: -; CDR3nt: TGTGCCAGCAGCGTAGCCGTCAAACCCTACAATGAGCAGTTCTTC; CDR3aa: CASSVAVKPYNEQFF
v_gene: TRBV29-1; j_gene: TRBJ2-1; abundance: few; d_gene: -; CDR3nt: TGCAGCGTTGAAGTTAGGGGGAGAGAGCAGTTCTTC; CDR3aa: CSVEVRGREQFF
v_gene: TRBV23-1; j_gene: TRBJ2-1; abundance: few; d_gene: -; CDR3nt: TGCGCCAGCAGTCAATCCAACAGGTGTCGACGCCAGCGGAGTTACAATGAGCAGTTCTTC; CDR3aa: CASSQSNRCRRQRSYNEQFF
v_gene: TRBV9; j_gene: TRBJ2-7; abundance: -; d_gene: TRBD2; CDR3nt: TGTGCCAGCAGCCCCAGACCGGGACTAGGTAACGAGCAGTACTTC; CDR3aa: CASSPRPGLGNEQYF
v_gene: TRBV12-5; j_gene: TRBJ1-1; abundance: -; d_gene: -; CDR3nt: TGTGCTAGTGGTTTGGTAGCCGGCGGCGAAGCTTTCTTT; CDR3aa: CASGLVAGGEAFF
v_gene: TRBV11-2; j_gene: TRBJ1-1; abundance: -; d_gene: -; CDR3nt: TGTGCCAGCAGCCCCGGGGGTCCGGTAGCTTTCTTT; CDR3aa: CASSPGGPVAFF
v_gene: TRBV7-3; j_gene: TRBJ1-4; abundance: -; d_gene: -; CDR3nt: TGTGCCAGCATGACGGCAACTAATGAAAAACTGTTTTTT; CDR3aa: CASMTATNEKLFF
v_gene: TRBV20-1; j_gene: TRBJ2-1; abundance: -; d_gene: -; CDR3nt: TGCAGTGCTAGTCCCTGGGACAATGAGCAGTTCTTC; CDR3aa: CSASPWDNEQFF
v_gene: TRBV5-1; j_gene: TRBJ2-5; abundance: -; d_gene: -; CDR3nt: TGCGCCAGCAGCTTACTAGGGGAGACCCAGTACTTC; CDR3aa: CASSLLGETQYF
v_gene: TRBV5-4; j_gene: TRBJ2-2; abundance: -; d_gene: TRBD2; CDR3nt: TGTGCCAGCAGGGGGGGGACCGGGGAGCTGTTTTTT; CDR3aa: CASRGGTGELFF
v_gene: TRBV11-3; j_gene: TRBJ2-1; abundance: -; d_gene: -; CDR3nt: TGTGCCAGCAGCTTAGAGACCGGGACTGAGCAGTTCTTC; CDR3aa: CASSLETGTEQFF
v_gene: TRBV5-1; j_gene: TRBJ2-5; abundance: -; d_gene: TRBD2; CDR3nt: TGCGCCAGCAGCTTGACGGTAGCGGGGGAAAAAGAGACCCAGTACTTC; CDR3aa: CASSLTVAGEKETQYF
v_gene: TRBV5-4; j_gene: TRBJ2-2; abundance: -; d_gene: -; CDR3nt: TGTGCCAGCAGCTTGGAGGTTCGCGGGGGCAAGTTCCCCGGGGAGCTGTTTTTT; CDR3aa: CASSLEVRGGKFPGELFF
v_gene: TRBV18; j_gene: TRBJ1-2; abundance: -; d_gene: -; CDR3nt: TGTGCCAGCTCACCGGCTCTGGACAGCAACTATGGCTACACCTTC; CDR3aa: CASSPALDSNYGYTF
v_gene: TRBV6-2/TRBV6-3; j_gene: TRBJ2-1; abundance: once; d_gene: -; CDR3nt: TGTGCCAGCAGTTACGGGATCCATGAGCAGTTCTTC; CDR3aa: CASSYGIHEQFF
v_gene: TRBV27; j_gene: TRBJ2-2; abundance: -; d_gene: -; CDR3nt: TGTGCCAGCAGTCGTATCGGCGCGAACACCGGGGAGCTGTTTTTT; CDR3aa: CASSRIGANTGELFF
v_gene: TRBV30; j_gene: TRBJ2-1; abundance: -; d_gene: TRBD2; CDR3nt: TGTGCCTGGAGTGGAGGGAGGGCCGGTGAGCAGTTCTTC; CDR3aa: CAWSGGRAGEQFF
v_gene: TRBV4-1; j_gene: TRBJ1-5; abundance: -; d_gene: TRBD1; CDR3nt: TGCGCCAGCAGCCAAGTAGGGGGACAGAGCAATCAGCCCCAGCATTTT; CDR3aa: CASSQVGGQSNQPQHF
v_gene: TRBV7-8; j_gene: TRBJ2-2; abundance: -; d_gene: -; CDR3nt: TGTGCCAGCAGCTTCGGAGGTCCGAACACCGGGGAGCTGTTTTTT; CDR3aa: CASSFGGPNTGELFF
v_gene: TRBV5-8; j_gene: TRBJ2-1; abundance: -; d_gene: -; CDR3nt: TGTGCCAGCAGCTTGGTTCGGGACAATGAGCAGTTCTTC; CDR3aa: CASSLVRDNEQFF
v_gene: TRBV27; j_gene: TRBJ2-7; abundance: once; d_gene: TRBD2; CDR3nt: TGTGCCAGCAGTTTGCGGAGCCGCGGACTAGACTCCTACGAGCAGTACTTC; CDR3aa: CASSLRSRGLDSYEQYF
v_gene: TRBV19; j_gene: TRBJ1-5; abundance: -; d_gene: TRBD1; CDR3nt: TGTGCCAGTAGTATAGAACCCCCTTTCAGGGGGGGCAATCAGCCCCAGCATTTT; CDR3aa: CASSIEPPFRGGNQPQHF